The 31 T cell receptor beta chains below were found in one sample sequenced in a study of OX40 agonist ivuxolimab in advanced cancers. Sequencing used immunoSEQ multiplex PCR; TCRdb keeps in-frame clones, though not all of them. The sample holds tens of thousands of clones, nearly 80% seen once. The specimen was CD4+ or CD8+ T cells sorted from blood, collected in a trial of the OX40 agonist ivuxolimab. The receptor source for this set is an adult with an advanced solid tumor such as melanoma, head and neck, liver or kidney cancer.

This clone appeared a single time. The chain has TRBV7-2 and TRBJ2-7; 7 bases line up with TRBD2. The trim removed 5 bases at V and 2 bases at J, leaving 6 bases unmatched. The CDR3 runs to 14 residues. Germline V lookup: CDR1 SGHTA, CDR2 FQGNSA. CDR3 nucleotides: TGTGCCAGCAGCCAACCGACTAGCACCTACGAGCAGTACTTC. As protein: CASSQPTSTYEQYF.

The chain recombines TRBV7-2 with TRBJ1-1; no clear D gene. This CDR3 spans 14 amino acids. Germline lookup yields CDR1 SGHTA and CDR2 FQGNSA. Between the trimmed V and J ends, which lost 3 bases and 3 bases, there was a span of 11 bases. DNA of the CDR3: TGTGCCAGCAGCTTGACTTGGGGAGACACTGAAGCTTTCTTT. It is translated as CASSLTWGDTEAFF.

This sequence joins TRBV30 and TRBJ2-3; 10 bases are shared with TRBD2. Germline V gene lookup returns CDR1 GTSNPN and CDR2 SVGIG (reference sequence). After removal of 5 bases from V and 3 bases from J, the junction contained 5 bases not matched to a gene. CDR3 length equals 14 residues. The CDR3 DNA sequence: TGTGCCTGGGGCGGAGCGGGAGGGACAGATACGCAGTATTTT. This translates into CAWGGAGGTDTQYF.

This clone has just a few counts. The CDR3 reads CASSHRDRVTANAEAFF. In nucleotides, the CDR3 is TGCGCCAGCAGTCACCGGGACAGGGTGACTGCCAACGCTGAAGCTTTCTTT. V is TRBV10-2 and J is TRBJ1-1, with 9 nucleotides matching TRBD1. Trimming at V came to 5 bases and at J to 6 bases, leaving 16 bases not matched to a gene. Germline assignment: CDR1 WSHSY and CDR2 SAAADI. The CDR3 is 17 amino acids.

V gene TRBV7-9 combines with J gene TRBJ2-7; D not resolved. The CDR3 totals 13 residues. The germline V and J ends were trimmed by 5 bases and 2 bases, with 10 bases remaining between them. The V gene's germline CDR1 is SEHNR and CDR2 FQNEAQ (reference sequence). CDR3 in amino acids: CASSRQSTYEQYF. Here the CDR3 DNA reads TGTGCCAGCAGCCGCCAAAGTACCTACGAGCAGTACTTC.

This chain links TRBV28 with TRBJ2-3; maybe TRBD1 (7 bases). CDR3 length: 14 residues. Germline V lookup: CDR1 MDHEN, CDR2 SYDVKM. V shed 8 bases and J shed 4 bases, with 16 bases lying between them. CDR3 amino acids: CASSQGGVSDTQYF. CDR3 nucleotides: TGTGCCAGCTCCCAGGGGGGTGTGTCAGATACGCAGTATTTT.

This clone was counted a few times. CDR3 protein: CASGLDEGYEQYF. Here the CDR3 DNA reads TGTGCTAGTGGTTTGGACGAGGGTTACGAGCAGTACTTC. The V and J genes are TRBV12-5 and TRBJ2-7; maybe TRBD2 (5 bases). Germline V gene lookup returns CDR1 LGHNT and CDR2 FRNRAP. This CDR3 contains 13 residues. Between the trimmed V and J ends, which lost 1 base and 4 bases, there was a span of 8 bases. Supplemented by reference TRBV12-5 and TRBJ2-7, the full variable domain reads DARVTQTPRHKVTEMGQEVTMRCQPILGHNTVFWYRQTMMQGLELLAYFRNRAPLDDSGMPKDRFSAEMPDATLATLKIQPSEPRDSAVYFCASGLDEGYEQYFGPGTRLTVT.

The CDR3 DNA reads as TGCGCCAGCAGCCCTAGCGGGAGCTCCTACGAGCAGTACTTC. The encoded protein is CASSPSGSSYEQYF. The rearrangement uses TRBV10-2 and TRBJ2-5; TRBD2 matches 10 bases. The better agreement between TRBJ2-7 and the DNA end casts doubt on the J call. There are 14 residues in the CDR3. Germline V CDR1 and CDR2: WSHSY, SAAADI.

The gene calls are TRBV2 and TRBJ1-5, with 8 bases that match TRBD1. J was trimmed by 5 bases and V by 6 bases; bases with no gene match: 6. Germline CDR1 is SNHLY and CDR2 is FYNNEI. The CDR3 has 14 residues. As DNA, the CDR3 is TGTGCCAGCAGAGCCGGGACAGGCTATCAGCCCCAGCATTTT. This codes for CASRAGTGYQPQHF.

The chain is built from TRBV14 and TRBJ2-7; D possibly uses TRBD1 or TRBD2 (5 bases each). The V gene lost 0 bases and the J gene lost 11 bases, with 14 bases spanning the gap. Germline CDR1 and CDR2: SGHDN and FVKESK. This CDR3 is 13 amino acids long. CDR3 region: CASSQDWQGEEYF. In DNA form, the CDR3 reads TGTGCCAGCAGCCAAGATTGGCAGGGAGAGGAGTACTTC.

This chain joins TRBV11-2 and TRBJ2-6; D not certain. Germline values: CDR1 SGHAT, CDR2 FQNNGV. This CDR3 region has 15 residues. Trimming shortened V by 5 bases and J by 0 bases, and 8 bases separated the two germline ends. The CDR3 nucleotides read TGTGCCAGCAGCAGTGAGTTCTCTGGGGCCAACGTCCTGACTTTC. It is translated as CASSSEFSGANVLTF. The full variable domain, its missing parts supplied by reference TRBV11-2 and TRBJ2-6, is EAGVAQSPRYKIIEKRQSVAFWCNPISGHATLYWYQQILGQGPKLLIQFQNNGVVDDSQLPKDRFSAERLKGVDSTLKIQPAKLEDSAVYLCASSSEFSGANVLTFGAGSRLTVL.

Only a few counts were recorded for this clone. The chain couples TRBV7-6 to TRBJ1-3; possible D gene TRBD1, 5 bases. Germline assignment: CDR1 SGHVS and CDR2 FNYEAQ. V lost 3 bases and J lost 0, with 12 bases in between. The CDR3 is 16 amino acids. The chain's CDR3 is CASSLFGRGSGNTIYF. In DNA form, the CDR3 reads TGTGCCAGCAGCTTGTTCGGTAGGGGCTCTGGAAACACCATATATTTT.

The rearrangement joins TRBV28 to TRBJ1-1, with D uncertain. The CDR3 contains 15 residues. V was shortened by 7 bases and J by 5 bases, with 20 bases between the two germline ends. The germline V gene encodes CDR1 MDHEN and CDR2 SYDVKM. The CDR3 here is CASNAPGRLGTEAFF. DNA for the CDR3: TGTGCCAGCAATGCCCCTGGCCGACTGGGAACTGAAGCTTTCTTT. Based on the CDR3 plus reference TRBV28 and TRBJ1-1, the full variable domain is DVKVTQSSRYLVKRTGEKVFLECVQDMDHENMFWYRQDPGLGLRLIYFSYDVKMKEKGDIPEGYSVSREKKERFSLILESASTNQTSMYLCASNAPGRLGTEAFFGQGTRLTVV.

CDR3 nucleotide sequence: TGTGCCAGCAGCCGGCCGGGATGGAAAGACGAGCAGTACTTC. Amino acid sequence: CASSRPGWKDEQYF. The gene calls are TRBV11-2 and TRBJ2-7; tentatively, D is TRBD2 (5 bases). Germline CDR1 and CDR2: SGHAT and FQNNGV. The CDR3 is made up of 14 amino acids. Between the trimmed V and J ends, which lost 5 bases and 5 bases, there was a span of 16 bases.

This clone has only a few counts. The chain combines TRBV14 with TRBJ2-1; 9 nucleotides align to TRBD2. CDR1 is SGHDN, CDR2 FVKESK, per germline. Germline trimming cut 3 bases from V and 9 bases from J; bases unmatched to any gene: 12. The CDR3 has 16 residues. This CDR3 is CASSQSSASGVREQFF. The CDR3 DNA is TGTGCCAGCAGCCAGTCCTCCGCTAGCGGGGTTCGTGAGCAGTTCTTC.

The CDR3 reads CASSLVAGEETQYF. The DNA for the CDR3 is TGTGCCAGCAGCTTAGTAGCGGGAGAAGAGACCCAGTACTTC. The V gene is TRBV7-9, the J gene TRBJ2-5, with 9 nucleotides matching TRBD2. The CDR3 is made up of 14 amino acids. Trimming took 1 base from V and 3 from J; bases not matched to a gene: 0. Germline V gives CDR1 SEHNR, CDR2 FQNEAQ (reference sequence).

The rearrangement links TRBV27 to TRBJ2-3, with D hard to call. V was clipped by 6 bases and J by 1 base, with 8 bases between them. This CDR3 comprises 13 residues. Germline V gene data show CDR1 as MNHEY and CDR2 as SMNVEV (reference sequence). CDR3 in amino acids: CASSSPGTDTQYF. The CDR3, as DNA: TGTGCCAGCAGCTCCCCCGGCACAGATACGCAGTATTTT.

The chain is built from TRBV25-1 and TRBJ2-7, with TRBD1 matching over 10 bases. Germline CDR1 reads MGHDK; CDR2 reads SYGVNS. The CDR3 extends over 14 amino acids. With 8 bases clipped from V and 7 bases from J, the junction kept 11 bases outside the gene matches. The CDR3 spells CASGKTGGSLEQYF. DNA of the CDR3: TGTGCCAGCGGAAAGACAGGGGGCTCCTTGGAGCAGTACTTC.

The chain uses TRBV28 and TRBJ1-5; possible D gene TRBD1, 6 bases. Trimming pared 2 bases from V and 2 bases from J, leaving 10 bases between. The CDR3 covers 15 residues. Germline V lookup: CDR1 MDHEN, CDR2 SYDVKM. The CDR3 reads CASSLGGARNQPQHF. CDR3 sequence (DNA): TGTGCCAGCAGTTTAGGGGGGGCCCGCAATCAGCCCCAGCATTTT.

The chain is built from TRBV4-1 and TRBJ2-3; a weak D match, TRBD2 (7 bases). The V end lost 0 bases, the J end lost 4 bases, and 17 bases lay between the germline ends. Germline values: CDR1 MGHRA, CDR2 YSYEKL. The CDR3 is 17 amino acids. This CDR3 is CASSQDWNGGRADTQYF. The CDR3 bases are TGCGCCAGCAGCCAAGATTGGAACGGGGGGCGCGCAGATACGCAGTATTTT.

The CDR3 coding sequence is TGTGCCTGGCTCGGGACGAGCGGGAGGGTTGATGAGCAGTTCTTC. This translates into CAWLGTSGRVDEQFF. The chain joins TRBV30 to TRBJ2-1; 10 nucleotides align to TRBD2. V was pared by 5 bases and J by 8 bases, with 12 bases of the junction left unmatched. The CDR3 has 15 amino acids. Germline CDR1 GTSNPN, CDR2 SVGIG (reference sequence).

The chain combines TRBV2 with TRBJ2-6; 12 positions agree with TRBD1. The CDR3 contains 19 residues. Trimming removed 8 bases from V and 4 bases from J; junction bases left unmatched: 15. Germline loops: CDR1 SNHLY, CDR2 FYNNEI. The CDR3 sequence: CASLLAWGQGAVGANVLTF. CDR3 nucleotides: TGTGCCAGCCTTCTAGCGTGGGGACAGGGGGCTGTGGGGGCCAACGTCCTGACTTTC.

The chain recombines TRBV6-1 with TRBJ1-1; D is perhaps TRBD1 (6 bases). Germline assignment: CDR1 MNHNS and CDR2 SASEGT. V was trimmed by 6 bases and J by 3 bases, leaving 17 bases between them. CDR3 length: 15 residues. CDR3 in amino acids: CASRERGGIDTEAFF. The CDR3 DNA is TGTGCCAGCAGGGAGCGGGGGGGCATTGACACTGAAGCTTTCTTT.

CDR3 sequence: CASSITGGAGTGELFF. As DNA, the CDR3 is TGCGCCAGCAGCATAACAGGGGGCGCGGGGACCGGGGAGCTGTTTTTT. This chain links TRBV5-1 with TRBJ2-2; 9 bases align to TRBD1. Germline V CDR1 and CDR2: SGHRS, YFSETQ. The ends lost 4 bases at V and 5 bases at J; junction bases unmatched: 9. CDR3 length: 16 residues.

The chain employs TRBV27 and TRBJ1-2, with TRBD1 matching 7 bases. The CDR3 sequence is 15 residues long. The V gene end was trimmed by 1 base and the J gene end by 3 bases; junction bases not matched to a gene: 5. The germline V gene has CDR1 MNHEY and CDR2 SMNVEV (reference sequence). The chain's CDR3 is CASSLFPGTDYGYTF. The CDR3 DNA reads TGTGCCAGCAGTTTATTCCCCGGGACAGACTATGGCTACACCTTC.

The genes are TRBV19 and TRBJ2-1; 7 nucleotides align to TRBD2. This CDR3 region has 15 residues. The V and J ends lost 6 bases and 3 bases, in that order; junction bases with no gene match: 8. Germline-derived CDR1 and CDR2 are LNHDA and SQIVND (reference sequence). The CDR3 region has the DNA TGTGCCAGTAGGTCGAGCGGGACTCACTACAATGAGCAGTTCTTC. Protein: CASRSSGTHYNEQFF.

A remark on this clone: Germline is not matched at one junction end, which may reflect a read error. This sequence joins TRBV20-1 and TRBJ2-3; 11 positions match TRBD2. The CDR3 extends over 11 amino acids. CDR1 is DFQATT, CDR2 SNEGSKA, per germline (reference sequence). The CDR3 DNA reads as TGCAGTGCACAACCAGGACTAGCGGGTAATTTT. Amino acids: CSAQPGLAGNF.

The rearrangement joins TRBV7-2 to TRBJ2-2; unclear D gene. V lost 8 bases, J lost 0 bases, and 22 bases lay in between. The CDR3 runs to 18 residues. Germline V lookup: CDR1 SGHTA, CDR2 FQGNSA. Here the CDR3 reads CASEALKDLFSNTGELFF. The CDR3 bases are TGTGCCAGCGAAGCGCTGAAGGACCTCTTCTCGAACACCGGGGAGCTGTTTTTT.

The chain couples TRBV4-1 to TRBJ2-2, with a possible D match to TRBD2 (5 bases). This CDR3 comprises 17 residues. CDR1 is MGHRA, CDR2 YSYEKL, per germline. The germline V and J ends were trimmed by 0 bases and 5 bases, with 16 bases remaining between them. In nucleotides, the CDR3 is TGCGCCAGCAGCCAAGAAATTCCGGGAACTCGGACCGGGGAGCTGTTTTTT. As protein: CASSQEIPGTRTGELFF.

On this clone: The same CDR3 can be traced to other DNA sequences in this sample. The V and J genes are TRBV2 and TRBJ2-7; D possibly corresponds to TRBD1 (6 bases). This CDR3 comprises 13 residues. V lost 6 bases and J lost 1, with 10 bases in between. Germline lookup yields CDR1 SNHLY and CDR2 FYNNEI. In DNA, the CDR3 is TGTGCCAGCAGAATACAGGGATCCTACGAGCAGTACTTC. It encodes CASRIQGSYEQYF.

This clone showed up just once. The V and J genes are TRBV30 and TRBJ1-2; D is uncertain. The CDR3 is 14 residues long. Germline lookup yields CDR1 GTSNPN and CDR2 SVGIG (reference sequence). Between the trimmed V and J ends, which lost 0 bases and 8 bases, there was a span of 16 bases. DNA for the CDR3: TGTGCCTGGAGTGTAGCAACGGCCGGCTCGGGCTACACCTTC. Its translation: CAWSVATAGSGYTF.